The sequence of this T cell receptor (beta chain) was determined in a study of T cell repertoires and leukemia-associated antigens. Study-wide context: Samples yielded about 3.3 to 5.5 million effective reads each, approximately 17 million overall. General study points: Specificity and function of the expanded clones need further investigation. Vbeta, Jbeta, VDJ rearrangement and unique CDR3 counts did not differ significantly across four groups.

In germline, CDR1 is SGHAT, CDR2 FQDESV (reference sequence). The CDR3 is 15 amino acids. Trimming removed 3 bases from V and 0 bases from J, with 9 bases in between. TCRdb recomputed calls from the 5' RACE reads with MiXCR, one row per CDR3 protein. The sample lists approximately 10,000 distinct CDR3 sequences; less than 55% were seen once. This clonotype is labeled as medium-sized. The antigen is not known. Without fetal bovine serum, CD3+ T cells were rested overnight. The receptor's source is a female donor in good health. Specimen: CD3+ T cells sorted from blood and cultured. The chain carries TRBV11-1 and TRBJ2-1, with D maybe TRBD1 (5 bases). CDR3 coding DNA: TGTGCCAGCAGCTTCAGGGCAAGCTCCTACAATGAGCAGTTCTTC. It translates to CASSFRASSYNEQFF.